This T cell receptor (beta chain) was recovered during a study of shared clonotypes between healthy human individuals. Study summary: Three plates each covered CD4 naive and memory; CD8 naive two, CD8 memory one.

Assay: immunoSEQ multiplex PCR; the TCRdb copy retains only in-frame clones and omits some. The sample includes some 790,000 clones, around 77% of them seen just once. CDR3 size: 12 residues. V gave up 3 bases and J gave up 4 bases, with 7 bases separating them. The V gene's germline CDR1 is MDHEN and CDR2 SYDVKM. The sequencing sample was made of memory CD4+ T cells sorted from blood. Subset defined: CD45RA-negative fraction. This rearrangement joins TRBV28 to TRBJ2-7; D remains unclear. This TCR was recovered from a woman aged 25 to 39 in good health. Written as DNA, the CDR3 is TGTGCCAGCAGTTTTGCACGGTACGAGCAGTACTTC. This sequence encodes CASSFARYEQYF.